A single T cell receptor (beta chain) is shown here with its context. The antigen remains unidentified. The sample is drawn from a study of cytomegalovirus exposure and HLA in healthy donors. Study conclusions and caveats: Sequences of the TCR beta chain were said to predict the HLA-A and HLA-B alleles of most subjects accurately. An analysis was carried out later, and it reportedly showed fewer N-insertions in an Asian-associated ancestry cluster than the approximately 670-donor mean. CMV serostatus was the only immune exposure information that was available. It was assumed in the presence/absence analyses that sequencing depth was roughly uniform across donors.

V lost 5 bases, J lost 1 base, and 4 bases stayed unmatched. This CDR3 is 14 amino acids long. In germline, CDR1 is SGHVS, CDR2 FQNEAQ. PCR used 60 Vbeta primers and 13 Jbeta primers. Data came from immunoSEQ multiplex PCR; TCRdb stores just in-frame clones and leaves some out. The repertoire holds roughly 100,000 clones, 79% seen once, with approximately 3.4% in the top ten. This sequence originates from a male donor in good health and CMV-seropositive. V gene TRBV7-8 combines with J gene TRBJ2-5; 7 nucleotides match TRBD1. What was sequenced was PBMCs. The CDR3 region is CASSPGTVQETQYF. The CDR3 DNA follows: TGTGCCAGCAGCCCCGGGACAGTCCAAGAGACCCAGTACTTC.